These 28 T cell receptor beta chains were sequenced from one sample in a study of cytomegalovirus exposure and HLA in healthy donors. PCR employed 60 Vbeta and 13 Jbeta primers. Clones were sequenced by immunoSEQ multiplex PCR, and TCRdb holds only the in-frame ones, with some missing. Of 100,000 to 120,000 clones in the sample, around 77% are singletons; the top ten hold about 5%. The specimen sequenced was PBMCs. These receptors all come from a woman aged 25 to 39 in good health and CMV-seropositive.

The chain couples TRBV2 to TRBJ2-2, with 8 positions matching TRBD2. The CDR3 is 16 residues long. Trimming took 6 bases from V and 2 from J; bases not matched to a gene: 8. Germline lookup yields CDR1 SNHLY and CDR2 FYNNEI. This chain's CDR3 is CASRDTSGVNTGELFF. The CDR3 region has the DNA TGTGCCAGCAGGGATACTAGCGGAGTCAACACCGGGGAGCTGTTTTTT.

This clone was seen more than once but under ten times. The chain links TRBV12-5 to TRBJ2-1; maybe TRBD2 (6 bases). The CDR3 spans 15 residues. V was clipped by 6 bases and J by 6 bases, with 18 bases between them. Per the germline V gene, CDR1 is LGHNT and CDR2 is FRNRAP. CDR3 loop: CASGYPGSGVNEQFF. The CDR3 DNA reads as TGTGCTAGTGGCTACCCTGGTTCGGGGGTCAATGAGCAGTTCTTC.

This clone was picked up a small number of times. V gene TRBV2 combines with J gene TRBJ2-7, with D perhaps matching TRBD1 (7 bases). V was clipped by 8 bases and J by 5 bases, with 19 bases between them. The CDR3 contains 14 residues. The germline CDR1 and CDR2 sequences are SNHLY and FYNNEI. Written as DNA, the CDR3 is TGTGCCAGCGGGGGGACAGAAGTACGCAACGAGCAGTACTTC. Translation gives CASGGTEVRNEQYF. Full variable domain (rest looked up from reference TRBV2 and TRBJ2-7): EPEVTQTPSHQVTQMGQEVILRCVPISNHLYFYWYRQILGQKVEFLVSFYNNEISEKSEIFDDQFSVERPDGSNFTLKIRSTKLEDSAMYFCASGGTEVRNEQYFGPGTRLTVT.

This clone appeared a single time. The CDR3 sequence: CASSLASGLETQYF. For the CDR3, the DNA is TGCGCCAGCAGCTTGGCCTCGGGGTTAGAGACCCAGTACTTC. The genes are TRBV5-1 and TRBJ2-5; tentatively, D is TRBD2 (5 bases). The CDR3 covers 14 residues. V gave up 0 bases and J gave up 4 bases, with 10 bases separating them. Germline lookup yields CDR1 SGHRS and CDR2 YFSETQ.

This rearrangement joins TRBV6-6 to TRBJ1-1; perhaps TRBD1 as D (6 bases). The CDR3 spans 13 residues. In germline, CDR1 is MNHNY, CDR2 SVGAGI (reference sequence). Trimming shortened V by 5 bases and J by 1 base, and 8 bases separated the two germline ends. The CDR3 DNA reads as TGTGCCAGCAGTCCACAGGGGAACACTGAAGCTTTCTTT. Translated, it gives CASSPQGNTEAFF.

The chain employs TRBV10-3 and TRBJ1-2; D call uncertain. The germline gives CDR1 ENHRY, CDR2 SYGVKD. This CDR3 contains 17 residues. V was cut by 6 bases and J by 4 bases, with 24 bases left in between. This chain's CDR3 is CAIRDAKSGANGYGYTF. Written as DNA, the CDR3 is TGTGCCATCAGAGACGCAAAATCGGGAGCAAACGGCTATGGCTACACCTTC.

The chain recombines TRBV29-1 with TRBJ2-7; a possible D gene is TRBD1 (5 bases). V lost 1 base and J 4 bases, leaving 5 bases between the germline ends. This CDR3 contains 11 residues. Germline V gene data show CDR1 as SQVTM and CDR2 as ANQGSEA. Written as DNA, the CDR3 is TGCAGCGTTGAAGCAGGGTACGAGCAGTACTTC. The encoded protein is CSVEAGYEQYF.

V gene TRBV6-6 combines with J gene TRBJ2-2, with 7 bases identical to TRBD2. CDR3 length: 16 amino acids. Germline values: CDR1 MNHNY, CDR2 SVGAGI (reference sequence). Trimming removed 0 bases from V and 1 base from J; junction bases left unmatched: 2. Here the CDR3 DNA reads TGTGCCAGCAGTTACTCGGGGGGGGAGAACACCGGGGAGCTGTTTTTT. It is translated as CASSYSGGENTGELFF.

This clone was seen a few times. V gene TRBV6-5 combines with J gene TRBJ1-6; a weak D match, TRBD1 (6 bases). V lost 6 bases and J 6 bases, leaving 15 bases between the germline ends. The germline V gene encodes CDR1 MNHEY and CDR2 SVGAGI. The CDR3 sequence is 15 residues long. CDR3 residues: CASSIRTDLNSPLHF. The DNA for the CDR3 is TGTGCCAGCAGCATCCGGACAGACCTTAATTCACCCCTCCACTTT.

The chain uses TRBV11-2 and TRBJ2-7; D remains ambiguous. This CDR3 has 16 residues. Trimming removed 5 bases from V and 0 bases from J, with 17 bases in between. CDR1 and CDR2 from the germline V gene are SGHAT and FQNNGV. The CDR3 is CASSPNFAPTSYEQYF. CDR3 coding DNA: TGTGCCAGCAGCCCAAACTTCGCACCAACCTCCTACGAGCAGTACTTC.

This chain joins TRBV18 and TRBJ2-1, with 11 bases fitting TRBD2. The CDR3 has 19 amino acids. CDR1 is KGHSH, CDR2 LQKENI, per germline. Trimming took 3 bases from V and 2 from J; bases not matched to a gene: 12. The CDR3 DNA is TGTGCCAGCTCACCGAAACTTGGGACTAGCGGATCCACCTACAATGAGCAGTTCTTC. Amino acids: CASSPKLGTSGSTYNEQFF.

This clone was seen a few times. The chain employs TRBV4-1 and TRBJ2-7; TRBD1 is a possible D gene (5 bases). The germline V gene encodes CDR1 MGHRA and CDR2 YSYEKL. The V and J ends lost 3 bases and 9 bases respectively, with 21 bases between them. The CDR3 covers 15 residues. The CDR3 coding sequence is TGCGCCAGCAGCCAGGATGGCCAGGGTGTTAATGGGCAGTACTTC. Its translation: CASSQDGQGVNGQYF.

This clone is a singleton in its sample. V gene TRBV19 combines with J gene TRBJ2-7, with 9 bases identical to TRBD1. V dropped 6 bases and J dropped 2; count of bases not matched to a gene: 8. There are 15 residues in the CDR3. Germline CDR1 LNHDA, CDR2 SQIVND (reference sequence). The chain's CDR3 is CASRPGTGSTYEQYF. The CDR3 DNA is TGTGCCAGTAGACCAGGGACAGGGTCGACCTACGAGCAGTACTTC. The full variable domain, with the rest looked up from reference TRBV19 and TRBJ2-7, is DGGITQSPKYLFRKEGQNVTLSCEQNLNHDAMYWYRQDPGQGLRLIYYSQIVNDFQKGDIAEGYSVSREKKESFPLTVTSAQKNPTAFYLCASRPGTGSTYEQYFGPGTRLTVT.

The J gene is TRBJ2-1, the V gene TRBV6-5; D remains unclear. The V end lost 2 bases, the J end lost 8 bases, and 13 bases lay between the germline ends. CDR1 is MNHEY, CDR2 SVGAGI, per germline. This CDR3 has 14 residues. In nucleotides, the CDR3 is TGTGCCAGCAGTTACGGTAGTTTGAGCGATGAGCAGTTCTTC. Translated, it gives CASSYGSLSDEQFF.

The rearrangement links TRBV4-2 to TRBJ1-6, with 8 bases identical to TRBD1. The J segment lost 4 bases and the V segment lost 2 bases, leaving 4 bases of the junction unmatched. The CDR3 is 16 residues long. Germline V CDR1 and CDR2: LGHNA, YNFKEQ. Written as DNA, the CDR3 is TGTGCCAGCAGCCAACCGGGACAGGATTATAATTCACCCCTCCACTTT. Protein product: CASSQPGQDYNSPLHF.

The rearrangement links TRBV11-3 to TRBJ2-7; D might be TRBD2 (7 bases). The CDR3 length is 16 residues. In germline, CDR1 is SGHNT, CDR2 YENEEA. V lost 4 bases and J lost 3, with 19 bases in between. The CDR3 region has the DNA TGTGCCAGCAGCTCAAGGTTACCGGGGGGCCTCTACGAGCAGTACTTC. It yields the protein CASSSRLPGGLYEQYF.

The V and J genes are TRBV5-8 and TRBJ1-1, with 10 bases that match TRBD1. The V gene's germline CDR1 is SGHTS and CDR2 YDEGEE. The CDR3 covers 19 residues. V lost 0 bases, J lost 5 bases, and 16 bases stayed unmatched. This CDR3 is CASSLASGTGVRGKTEAFF. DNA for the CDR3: TGTGCCAGCAGCTTGGCATCCGGGACAGGGGTGCGAGGAAAAACTGAAGCTTTCTTT.

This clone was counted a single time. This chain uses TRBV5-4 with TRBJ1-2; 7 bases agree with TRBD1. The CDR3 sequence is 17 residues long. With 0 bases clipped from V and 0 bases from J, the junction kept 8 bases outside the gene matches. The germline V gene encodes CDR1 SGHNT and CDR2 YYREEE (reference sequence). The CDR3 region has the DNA TGTGCCAGCAGCTTGGATACAGGGGCTGGAGCTAACTATGGCTACACCTTC. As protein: CASSLDTGAGANYGYTF.

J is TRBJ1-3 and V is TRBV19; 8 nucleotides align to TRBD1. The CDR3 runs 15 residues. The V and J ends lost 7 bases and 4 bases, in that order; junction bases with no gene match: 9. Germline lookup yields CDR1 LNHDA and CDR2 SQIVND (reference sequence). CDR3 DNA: TGTGCCAGTATAGAACAGGGGGGCTCAGGAAACACCATATATTTT. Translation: CASIEQGGSGNTIYF. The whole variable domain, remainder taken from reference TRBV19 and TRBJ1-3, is DGGITQSPKYLFRKEGQNVTLSCEQNLNHDAMYWYRQDPGQGLRLIYYSQIVNDFQKGDIAEGYSVSREKKESFPLTVTSAQKNPTAFYLCASIEQGGSGNTIYFGEGSWLTVV.

This CDR3 reads CASSPGTGHQPQHF. The CDR3, as DNA: TGTGCCAGCAGCCCCGGGACAGGGCATCAGCCCCAGCATTTT. The V and J genes are TRBV7-9 and TRBJ1-5; TRBD1 matches at 9 bases. With V trimmed by 5 bases and J by 5 bases, 4 bases remained unmatched. Looked up from germline, CDR1 is SEHNR and CDR2 is FQNEAQ (reference sequence). This CDR3 has 14 amino acids.

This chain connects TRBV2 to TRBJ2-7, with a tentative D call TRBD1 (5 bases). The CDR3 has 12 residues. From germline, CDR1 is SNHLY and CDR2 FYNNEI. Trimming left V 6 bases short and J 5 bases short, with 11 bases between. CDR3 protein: CASRIQGDEQYF. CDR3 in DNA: TGTGCCAGCAGAATTCAAGGGGACGAGCAGTACTTC. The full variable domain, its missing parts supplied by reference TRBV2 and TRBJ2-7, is EPEVTQTPSHQVTQMGQEVILRCVPISNHLYFYWYRQILGQKVEFLVSFYNNEISEKSEIFDDQFSVERPDGSNFTLKIRSTKLEDSAMYFCASRIQGDEQYFGPGTRLTVT.

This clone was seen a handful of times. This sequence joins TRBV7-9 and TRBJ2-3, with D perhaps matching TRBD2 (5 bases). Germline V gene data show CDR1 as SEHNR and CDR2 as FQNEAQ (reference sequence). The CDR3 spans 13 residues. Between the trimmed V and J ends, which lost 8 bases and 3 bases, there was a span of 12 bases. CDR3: CASEGWGTDTQYF. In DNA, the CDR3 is TGTGCCAGCGAGGGCTGGGGAACAGATACGCAGTATTTT.

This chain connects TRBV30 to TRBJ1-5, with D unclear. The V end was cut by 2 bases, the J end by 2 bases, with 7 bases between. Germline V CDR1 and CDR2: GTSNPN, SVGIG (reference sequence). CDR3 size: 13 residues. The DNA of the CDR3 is TGTGCCTGGAGTCCACGGGGCAATCAGCCCCAGCATTTT. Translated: CAWSPRGNQPQHF. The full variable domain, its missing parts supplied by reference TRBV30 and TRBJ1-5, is SQTIHQWPATLVQPVGSPLSLECTVEGTSNPNLYWYRQAAGRGLQLLFYSVGIGQISSEVPQNLSASRPQDRQFILSSKKLLLSDSGFYLCAWSPRGNQPQHFGDGTRLSIL.

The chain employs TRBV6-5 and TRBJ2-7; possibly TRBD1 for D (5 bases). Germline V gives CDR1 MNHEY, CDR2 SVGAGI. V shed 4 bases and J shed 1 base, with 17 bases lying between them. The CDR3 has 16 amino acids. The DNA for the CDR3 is TGTGCCAGCAGTTCCGTTTTAAGGGGTGATTCCTACGAGCAGTACTTC. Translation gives CASSSVLRGDSYEQYF.

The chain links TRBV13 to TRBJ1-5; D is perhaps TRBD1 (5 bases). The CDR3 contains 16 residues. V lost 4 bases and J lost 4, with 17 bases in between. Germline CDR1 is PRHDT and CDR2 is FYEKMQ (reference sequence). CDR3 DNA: TGTGCCAGCAGCTCCTCGGACAAGGCTGGGAATCAGCCCCAGCATTTT. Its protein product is CASSSSDKAGNQPQHF.

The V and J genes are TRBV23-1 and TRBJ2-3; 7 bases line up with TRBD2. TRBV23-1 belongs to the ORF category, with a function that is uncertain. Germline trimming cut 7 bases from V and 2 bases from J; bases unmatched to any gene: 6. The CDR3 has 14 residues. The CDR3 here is CASTSSGYTDTQYF. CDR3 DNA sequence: TGCGCCAGCACTTCTAGCGGATACACAGATACGCAGTATTTT.

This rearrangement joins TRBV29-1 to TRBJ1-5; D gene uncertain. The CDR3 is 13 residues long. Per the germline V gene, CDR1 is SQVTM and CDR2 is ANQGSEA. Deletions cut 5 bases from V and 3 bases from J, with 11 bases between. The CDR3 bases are TGCAGCGTTACATCAGGTCTCAATCAGCCCCAGCATTTT. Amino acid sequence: CSVTSGLNQPQHF. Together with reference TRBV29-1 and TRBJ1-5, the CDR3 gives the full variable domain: SAVISQKPSRDICQRGTSLTIQCQVDSQVTMMFWYRQQPGQSLTLIATANQGSEATYESGFVIDKFPISRPNLTFSTLTVSNMSPEDSSIYLCSVTSGLNQPQHFGDGTRLSIL.

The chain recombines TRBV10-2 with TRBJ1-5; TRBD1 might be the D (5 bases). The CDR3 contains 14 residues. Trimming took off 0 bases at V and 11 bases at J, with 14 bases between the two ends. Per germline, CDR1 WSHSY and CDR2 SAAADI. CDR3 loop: CASSESGARGAQHF. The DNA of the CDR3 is TGCGCCAGCAGTGAGTCCGGTGCTCGGGGGGCCCAGCATTTT.